Below are 30 T cell receptor beta chains sequenced from a single sample in a study of technical replicates of blood from a few donors. This table comes from immunoSEQ multiplex PCR, and its TCRdb copy is limited to in-frame clones, with some not included. The table shows 70,000 to 85,000 clones, with around 92% occurring only once. The specimen was T cells isolated from PBMCs. The receptors were sampled from a human donor in good health.

The J gene is TRBJ1-2, the V gene TRBV6-5; weak D call: TRBD1 (6 bases). V was clipped by 6 bases and J by 5 bases, with 13 bases between them. CDR3 length: 13 residues. CDR1 MNHEY and CDR2 SVGAGI come from the germline V gene. CDR3 residues: CASSRQGNYGYTF. The CDR3 DNA follows: TGTGCCAGCAGCCGGCAGGGGAATTATGGCTACACCTTC.

The rearrangement uses TRBV2 and TRBJ2-5; no clear D gene. Trimming left V 3 bases short and J 9 bases short, with 11 bases between. Germline V CDR1 and CDR2: SNHLY, FYNNEI. The CDR3 has 12 residues. As DNA, the CDR3 is TGTGCCAGCAGTGATAGTATTGTTTCCCAGTACTTC. As protein: CASSDSIVSQYF.

CDR3 DNA sequence: TGTGCCAGCATGGACAGGGGGTTCTATGGCTACACCTTC. Protein: CASMDRGFYGYTF. The chain employs TRBV28 and TRBJ1-2; TRBD1 agrees at 10 bases. In germline, CDR1 is MDHEN, CDR2 SYDVKM. Trimming cost V 7 bases and J 4 bases; bases outside gene matches: 3. The CDR3 has 13 amino acids.

The chain uses TRBV27 and TRBJ2-1, with TRBD2 as a possible D gene (5 bases). Germline-derived CDR1 and CDR2 are MNHEY and SMNVEV (reference sequence). V lost 10 bases and J 15 bases, leaving 22 bases between the germline ends. The CDR3 covers 12 residues. CDR3 sequence reads: CATSSGVGHWFF. Here the CDR3 DNA reads TGTGCCACATCCAGCGGAGTGGGTCATTGGTTCTTC.

This chain joins TRBV10-1 and TRBJ2-2; D is perhaps TRBD1 (6 bases). The CDR3 loop spans 16 amino acids. Germline values: CDR1 WNHNN, CDR2 SYGVQD (reference sequence). V was clipped by 5 bases and J by 1 base, with 14 bases between them. The CDR3 sequence is CASSILQGLNTGELFF. The DNA for the CDR3 is TGCGCCAGCAGTATTCTGCAGGGGCTGAACACCGGGGAGCTGTTTTTT.

The CDR3 loop reads CASSPQGGGETQYF. CDR3 sequence (DNA): TGTGCCAGCTCACCGCAGGGAGGGGGAGAGACCCAGTACTTC. This chain joins TRBV18 and TRBJ2-5, with D possibly TRBD2 on 7 matching bases. Between the trimmed V and J ends, which lost 3 bases and 4 bases, there was a span of 12 bases. CDR1 and CDR2 from the germline V gene are KGHSH and LQKENI. CDR3 size: 14 residues.

The chain carries TRBV9 and TRBJ2-1, with 8 bases that match TRBD1. This CDR3 has 19 residues. V dropped 0 bases and J dropped 8; count of bases not matched to a gene: 19. In germline, CDR1 is SGDLS, CDR2 YYNGEE. The CDR3 region has the DNA TGTGCCAGCAGCGTAGGGTATCCGGTGGGGACAGGCGCTATAGATGAGCAGTTCTTC. Protein sequence: CASSVGYPVGTGAIDEQFF.

The gene calls are TRBV11-3 and TRBJ2-7; D might be TRBD2 (6 bases). CDR3 length: 14 amino acids. Germline V gene lookup returns CDR1 SGHNT and CDR2 YENEEA. Trimming took 4 bases from V and 3 from J, leaving 13 bases between them. The CDR3 loop is CASSSGTLLYEQYF. CDR3 sequence (DNA): TGTGCCAGCAGCTCCGGGACTCTTCTCTACGAGCAGTACTTC.

The chain is built from TRBV4-1 and TRBJ2-5, with 9 bases identical to TRBD2. Germline lookup yields CDR1 MGHRA and CDR2 YSYEKL. This CDR3 is built from 15 residues. V was pared by 6 bases and J by 5 bases, with 10 bases of the junction left unmatched. CDR3 sequence: CASSPAAGGGETQYF. The CDR3 DNA follows: TGCGCCAGCAGTCCGGCGGCGGGAGGGGGGGAGACCCAGTACTTC.

The J gene is TRBJ2-7, the V gene TRBV9; D is perhaps TRBD2 (5 bases). The V and J ends lost 1 base and 3 bases respectively, with 17 bases between them. CDR1 is SGDLS and CDR2 is YYNGEE in the germline V gene. This CDR3 is built from 16 residues. CDR3 DNA: TGTGCCAGCAGCGTAAGGCCCGAGGGCGGCAACTACGAGCAGTACTTC. Protein product: CASSVRPEGGNYEQYF.

The chain is built from TRBV6-5 and TRBJ2-7; D possibly corresponds to TRBD1 (6 bases). With 0 bases removed from V and 0 bases from J, the gap between germline ends came to 12 bases. The CDR3 consists of 16 residues. Germline CDR1 and CDR2: MNHEY and SVGAGI. In DNA form, the CDR3 reads TGTGCCAGCAGTTACTCGGTGGGACACAGCTCCTACGAGCAGTACTTC. As protein: CASSYSVGHSSYEQYF.

The V gene is TRBV25-1, the J gene TRBJ2-7; TRBD1 matches at 9 bases. This CDR3 comprises 14 residues. The junction had 10 bases not matched to a gene; V was cut back by 9 bases and J by 4 bases. In germline, CDR1 is MGHDK, CDR2 SYGVNS. The CDR3 is CASSRDRVIYEQYF. For the CDR3, the DNA is TGTGCCAGTAGCCGGGACAGGGTGATTTACGAGCAGTACTTC.

The gene calls are TRBV4-1 and TRBJ2-7, with 9 bases identical to TRBD2. CDR1 is MGHRA and CDR2 is YSYEKL in the germline V gene. J was trimmed by 4 bases and V by 3 bases; bases with no gene match: 4. The CDR3 has 14 amino acids. Here the CDR3 reads CASSQTGLAYEQYF. In DNA form, the CDR3 reads TGCGCCAGCAGCCAGACGGGACTAGCATACGAGCAGTACTTC.

As regards this clone: This same CDR3 is encoded by further DNA sequences in the sample. This chain joins TRBV30 and TRBJ2-7; D call uncertain. The CDR3 runs to 12 residues. V lost 0 bases to trimming and J lost 2 bases, with 5 bases between them. Looked up from germline, CDR1 is GTSNPN and CDR2 is SVGIG (reference sequence). This chain's CDR3 is CAWSVSTYEQYF. The CDR3 nucleotides read TGTGCCTGGAGTGTTTCCACCTACGAGCAGTACTTC. Variable domain in full (rest from reference TRBV30 and TRBJ2-7): SQTIHQWPATLVQPVGSPLSLECTVEGTSNPNLYWYRQAAGRGLQLLFYSVGIGQISSEVPQNLSASRPQDRQFILSSKKLLLSDSGFYLCAWSVSTYEQYFGPGTRLTVT.

This sequence joins TRBV4-3 and TRBJ2-7; tentative D call: TRBD2 (6 bases). Germline CDR1 reads LGHNA; CDR2 reads YSLEER. CDR3 length: 18 residues. V was clipped by 0 bases and J by 1 base, with 19 bases between them. The CDR3 bases are TGCGCCAGCAGCCAAGACCTCCGGACCGGGACTTTATCCTACGAGCAGTACTTC. Translating gives CASSQDLRTGTLSYEQYF.

The gene calls are TRBV29-1 and TRBJ1-2; D might be TRBD1 (5 bases). V shed 4 bases and J shed 8 bases, with 11 bases lying between them. From germline, CDR1 is SQVTM and CDR2 ANQGSEA. CDR3 size: 11 residues. This CDR3 reads CSVAGSDGYTF. CDR3 in DNA: TGCAGCGTTGCAGGGTCGGACGGCTACACCTTC.

This CDR3 is CASSSEGGALYEQYF. For the CDR3, the DNA is TGTGCCAGCAGTTCTGAAGGAGGGGCCCTCTACGAGCAGTACTTC. The V call is TRBV6-5, the J call TRBJ2-7; D might be TRBD2 (6 bases). The V gene lost 4 bases and the J gene lost 3 bases, with 16 bases spanning the gap. Germline CDR1 is MNHEY and CDR2 is SVGAGI. The CDR3 has 15 residues.

The V and J genes are TRBV5-1 and TRBJ2-1, with D possibly matching TRBD1 (6 bases). CDR1 is SGHRS, CDR2 YFSETQ, per germline. Trimming removed 4 bases at V and 9 bases at J, with 14 bases between. The CDR3 length is 13 residues. CDR3 coding DNA: TGCGCCAGCAGCCTACCTACAGGGACTGAGCAGTTCTTC. This codes for CASSLPTGTEQFF. Drawing the rest from reference TRBV5-1 and TRBJ2-1, the complete variable domain is KAGVTQTPRYLIKTRGQQVTLSCSPISGHRSVSWYQQTPGQGLQFLFEYFSETQRNKGNFPGRFSGRQFSNSRSEMNVSTLELGDSALYLCASSLPTGTEQFFGPGTRLTVL.

This chain uses TRBV18 with TRBJ1-1, with D perhaps matching TRBD1 (6 bases). Germline V gives CDR1 KGHSH, CDR2 LQKENI. This CDR3 has 12 amino acids. V was shortened by 5 bases and J by 7 bases, with 11 bases between the two germline ends. CDR3 sequence reads: CASSYTGSEAFF. The CDR3 DNA follows: TGTGCCAGCTCATACACAGGGAGTGAAGCTTTCTTT.

This clone has a single count. This chain joins TRBV5-4 and TRBJ2-7; 8 nucleotides align to TRBD1. The CDR3 runs to 14 residues. V lost 4 bases to trimming and J lost 2 bases; unmatched junction nucleotides: 5. Germline CDR1 is SGHNT and CDR2 is YYREEE (reference sequence). The CDR3 region has the DNA TGTGCCAGCAGCGAAGGGACAGGTGCCTACGAGCAGTACTTC. Its translation: CASSEGTGAYEQYF. Variable domain in full (rest from reference TRBV5-4 and TRBJ2-7): ETGVTQSPTHLIKTRGQQVTLRCSSQSGHNTVSWYQQALGQGPQFIFQYYREEENGRGNFPPRFSGLQFPNYSSELNVNALELDDSALYLCASSEGTGAYEQYFGPGTRLTVT.

The chain is built from TRBV30 and TRBJ1-2; TRBD1 matches at 7 bases. Germline trimming cut 6 bases from V and 8 bases from J; bases unmatched to any gene: 21. Germline V gives CDR1 GTSNPN, CDR2 SVGIG (reference sequence). The CDR3 consists of 16 residues. The CDR3 DNA sequence: TGTGCCTGCGCTCCTGCAGGGGGTCTGTCGGTAGAAGGCTACACCTTC. Translation gives CACAPAGGLSVEGYTF.

J is TRBJ2-7 and V is TRBV27; D perhaps matches TRBD2 (5 bases). Germline V gene sequence: CDR1 MNHEY, CDR2 SMNVEV (reference sequence). V gave up 3 bases and J gave up 4 bases, with 10 bases separating them. The CDR3 covers 13 residues. The CDR3 DNA follows: TGTGCCAGCAGTTTTACGGGGAAATACGAGCAGTACTTC. Amino acids: CASSFTGKYEQYF.

The chain couples TRBV7-3 to TRBJ1-3; D remains unclear. The CDR3 consists of 13 residues. CDR1 is SGHTA, CDR2 FQGTGA, per germline. The V end was cut by 5 bases, the J end by 3 bases, with 8 bases between. CDR3 sequence reads: CASSINSGNTIYF. The CDR3 DNA reads TGTGCCAGCAGCATAAACAGTGGAAACACCATATATTTT.

This chain connects TRBV19 to TRBJ2-3; 10 nucleotides line up with TRBD2. The CDR3 totals 16 residues. V shed 0 bases and J 6 bases; nucleotides not matched to a gene: 6. Germline loops: CDR1 LNHDA, CDR2 SQIVND (reference sequence). The CDR3 protein is CASSIDLAGGSDTQYF. DNA for the CDR3: TGTGCCAGTAGTATAGATTTAGCGGGAGGCAGTGATACGCAGTATTTT.

The V and J genes are TRBV27 and TRBJ2-7; D is undetermined. The CDR3 sequence is 13 residues long. Germline-derived CDR1 and CDR2 are MNHEY and SMNVEV (reference sequence). The V gene lost 5 bases and the J gene lost 2 bases, with 10 bases spanning the gap. CDR3 DNA: TGTGCCAGCAGTACAAGTATCCCCTACGAGCAGTACTTC. As protein: CASSTSIPYEQYF.

This chain connects TRBV28 to TRBJ2-7; D call uncertain. Germline values: CDR1 MDHEN, CDR2 SYDVKM. CDR3 size: 14 residues. V was shortened by 2 bases and J by 0 bases, with 8 bases between the two germline ends. The CDR3 loop reads CASSLPRVSYEQYF. The CDR3, as DNA: TGTGCCAGCAGTTTACCCCGGGTCTCCTACGAGCAGTACTTC. The full variable domain, completed using reference TRBV28 and TRBJ2-7, is DVKVTQSSRYLVKRTGEKVFLECVQDMDHENMFWYRQDPGLGLRLIYFSYDVKMKEKGDIPEGYSVSREKKERFSLILESASTNQTSMYLCASSLPRVSYEQYFGPGTRLTVT.

As concerns this clone: Other DNA sequences in this sample translate to the same CDR3. The V gene is TRBV30, the J gene TRBJ2-2, with D possibly being TRBD2 (6 bases). The ends were cut back, 5 bases at V and 2 bases at J, with 9 bases in the middle. The CDR3 sequence is 13 residues long. Germline lookup yields CDR1 GTSNPN and CDR2 SVGIG (reference sequence). CDR3 sequence: CAWGTGNTGELFF. CDR3 coding DNA: TGTGCCTGGGGGACTGGAAACACCGGGGAGCTGTTTTTT. Drawing the rest from reference TRBV30 and TRBJ2-2, the complete variable domain is SQTIHQWPATLVQPVGSPLSLECTVEGTSNPNLYWYRQAAGRGLQLLFYSVGIGQISSEVPQNLSASRPQDRQFILSSKKLLLSDSGFYLCAWGTGNTGELFFGEGSRLTVL.

This chain uses TRBV5-8 with TRBJ2-7, with 7 bases lining up with TRBD1. The junction had 3 bases not matched to a gene; V was cut back by 1 base and J by 5 bases. The CDR3 extends over 13 amino acids. CDR1 and CDR2 from the germline V gene are SGHTS and YDEGEE. The CDR3 loop reads CASSLTGVHEQYF. CDR3 DNA: TGTGCCAGCAGCTTGACAGGGGTCCACGAGCAGTACTTC.

The chain combines TRBV5-1 with TRBJ2-1; D possibly corresponds to TRBD1 (5 bases). The length of the CDR3 is 16 residues. From germline, CDR1 is SGHRS and CDR2 YFSETQ. The ends were cut back, 4 bases at V and 3 bases at J, with 17 bases in the middle. CDR3 loop: CASSRTSNHHYNEQFF. CDR3 coding DNA: TGCGCCAGCAGCCGGACATCTAACCACCACTACAATGAGCAGTTCTTC.

The genes are TRBV28 and TRBJ1-3, with D unresolved. The CDR3 extends over 13 amino acids. Germline V gene data show CDR1 as MDHEN and CDR2 as SYDVKM. The V and J ends lost 5 bases and 11 bases respectively, with 16 bases between them. CDR3 nucleotide sequence: TGTGCCAGCAGTATTTTAGACAAGTTCGCCATATATTTT. Encoded protein: CASSILDKFAIYF.